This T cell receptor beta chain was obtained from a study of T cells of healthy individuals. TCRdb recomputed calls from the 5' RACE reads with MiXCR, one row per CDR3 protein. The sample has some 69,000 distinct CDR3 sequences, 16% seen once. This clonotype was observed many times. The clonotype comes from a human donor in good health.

CDR3 region: CASSLGLGGNEQFF. DNA of the CDR3: TGTGCCAGCAGTTTAGGGCTAGGGGGAAATGAGCAGTTCTTC. This chain links TRBV28 with TRBJ2-1, with TRBD1 as a possible D gene (6 bases). This CDR3 region has 14 residues. V gave up 2 bases and J gave up 7 bases, with 12 bases separating them. From germline, CDR1 is MDHEN and CDR2 SYDVKM.